This record looks at one TCR beta chain sequence and its context. Antigen: not known. Losses at the gene ends were 1 base for V and 3 bases for J; bases not matched to a gene: 5. This CDR3 contains 17 residues. Germline lookup yields CDR1 MNHEY and CDR2 SMNVEV (reference sequence). Amplified TCR beta CDR3 regions derived from RNA transcripts. An initial round of RT-PCR targeting the TCR CDR3 relied on the HTBI primer set. TCRdb reanalysed the multiplex PCR reads using MiXCR and keeps one entry per CDR3 protein. The sample has roughly 420,000 distinct CDR3 sequences, roughly an eighth seen once. It was 10 ml of fresh peripheral blood that supplied the PBMCs. The record originates from a study of T cells in Graves' hyperthyroidism and ophthalmopathy. Whole-study findings and limits: The model foresaw ophthalmopathy a median roughly 6.5 months prior to onset. A 13 V-J model separated ophthalmopathy from stable hyperthyroidism.

The J gene is TRBJ2-2, the V gene TRBV27; 10 nucleotides match TRBD2. The source material was blood. This sequence originates from a woman younger than 30 with Graves' hyperthyroidism. CDR3 sequence: CASSLWGAGGYTGELFF. DNA of the CDR3: TGTGCCAGCAGTTTATGGGGAGCGGGAGGGTACACCGGGGAGCTGTTTTTT.